One sample yielded the 28 T cell receptor beta chains listed below, sequenced in a study of OX40 agonist ivuxolimab in advanced cancers. The data were produced by immunoSEQ multiplex PCR, yet TCRdb's version contains in-frame clones alone and is incomplete. The repertoire includes tens of thousands of clones, approximately 81% of them detected once, and around 4.2% sits in the top ten. Material: CD4+ or CD8+ T cells sorted from blood, obtained in a trial of the OX40 agonist ivuxolimab. Receptors originate from an adult with an advanced solid tumor such as melanoma, head and neck, liver or kidney cancer.

The chain uses TRBV4-1 and TRBJ1-5; tentative D call: TRBD1 (5 bases). The CDR3 spans 16 residues. Trimming removed 0 bases from V and 4 bases from J, with 13 bases in between. CDR1 is MGHRA and CDR2 is YSYEKL in the germline V gene. This CDR3 is CASSQEGGNRNQPQHF. The CDR3, as DNA: TGCGCCAGCAGCCAAGAGGGGGGTAATCGGAATCAGCCCCAGCATTTT.

There are a few counts of this clone. This chain joins TRBV6-4 and TRBJ2-2; TRBD2 might be the D (6 bases). The CDR3 is 13 amino acids. Trimming removed 0 bases from V and 7 bases from J, with 6 bases in between. The V gene's germline CDR1 is MRHNA and CDR2 SNTAGT. The CDR3 DNA sequence: TGTGCCAGCAGTGACTCGACTAGCGGGGAGCTGTTTTTT. This sequence encodes CASSDSTSGELFF.

This clone appeared a few times. CDR3: CASSPGTNYGYTF. CDR3 nucleotide sequence: TGTGCCAGCAGTCCCGGGACAAACTATGGCTACACCTTC. This chain joins TRBV28 and TRBJ1-2, with D perhaps TRBD1 (6 bases). Deletions cut 5 bases from V and 2 bases from J, with 9 bases between. The V gene's germline CDR1 is MDHEN and CDR2 SYDVKM. The CDR3 length is 13 residues.

The gene calls are TRBV18 and TRBJ2-3; either TRBD1 or TRBD2 may fit D (5 bases each). From germline, CDR1 is KGHSH and CDR2 LQKENI. This CDR3 contains 15 residues. The V end lost 3 bases, the J end lost 0 bases, and 10 bases lay between the germline ends. DNA for the CDR3: TGTGCCAGCTCACCCGGGACGGACAGCACAGATACGCAGTATTTT. Residues: CASSPGTDSTDTQYF.

This clone was counted a single time. The J gene is TRBJ2-7, the V gene TRBV25-1, with 9 bases lining up with TRBD1. The V gene's germline CDR1 is MGHDK and CDR2 SYGVNS. J lost 1 base, V lost 5 bases, and 3 bases had no gene match. CDR3 length equals 14 residues. This CDR3 reads CASSRDRASYEQYF. In DNA form, the CDR3 reads TGTGCCAGCAGTAGGGACAGGGCTTCCTACGAGCAGTACTTC.

This clone came up a few times. V gene TRBV7-3 combines with J gene TRBJ2-1; D is perhaps TRBD2 (8 bases). The V end was cut by 2 bases, the J end by 7 bases, with 18 bases between. Germline CDR1 SGHTA, CDR2 FQGTGA. The CDR3 spans 16 residues. Here the CDR3 reads CASSLFPTGTRNEQFF. CDR3 nucleotides: TGTGCCAGCAGCTTATTCCCGACAGGGACTAGGAATGAGCAGTTCTTC.

Concerning this clone itself: Its ends do not fully match the called genes, so a read error is possible. This chain uses TRBV30 with TRBJ1-5; TRBD1 might be the D (6 bases). This CDR3 comprises 14 residues. From germline, CDR1 is GTSNPN and CDR2 SVGIG (reference sequence). The CDR3 reads CAWSVNRADSAPAF. The CDR3 nucleotides read TGTGCCTGGAGTGTGAACAGGGCGGATTCAGCCCCAGCATTT.

The sample holds one count of this clone. The chain's CDR3 is CASKGGFYNSPLHF. DNA for the CDR3: TGTGCCAGCAAGGGGGGCTTCTATAATTCACCCCTCCACTTT. The chain uses TRBV2 and TRBJ1-6, with a weak D call TRBD1 (6 bases). Trimming removed 7 bases at V and 3 bases at J, with 10 bases between. Per germline, CDR1 SNHLY and CDR2 FYNNEI. The CDR3 sequence is 14 residues long.

This clone has only one observation. The chain has TRBV7-2 and TRBJ2-1; D is unresolved. The V gene's germline CDR1 is SGHTA and CDR2 FQGNSA. The length of the CDR3 is 15 residues. V lost 1 base to trimming and J lost 4 bases, with 11 bases between them. The CDR3 region has the DNA TGTGCCAGCAGCTTAGACTCTCGACCATACAATGAGCAGTTCTTC. Its translation: CASSLDSRPYNEQFF.

The rearrangement links TRBV4-1 to TRBJ2-1; TRBD2 might be the D (6 bases). There are 16 residues in the CDR3. Germline V gene sequence: CDR1 MGHRA, CDR2 YSYEKL. The ends were cut back, 7 bases at V and 10 bases at J, with 26 bases in the middle. The CDR3 nucleotides are TGCGCCAGCACCGGGGGAACCGGCCAGGCATCTGCGGAGCAGTTCTTC. Protein product: CASTGGTGQASAEQFF.

This sequence joins TRBV7-3 and TRBJ2-1; D is uncertain. This CDR3 contains 13 residues. V gave up 1 base and J gave up 6 bases, with 7 bases separating them. Germline CDR1 and CDR2: SGHTA and FQGTGA. The CDR3 reads CASSLNTANEQFF. DNA for the CDR3: TGTGCCAGCAGCTTAAATACCGCCAATGAGCAGTTCTTC. Based on the CDR3 plus reference TRBV7-3 and TRBJ2-1, the full variable domain is GAGVSQTPSNKVTEKGKYVELRCDPISGHTALYWYRQSLGQGPEFLIYFQGTGAADDSGLPNDRFFAVRPEGSVSTLKIQRTERGDSAVYLCASSLNTANEQFFGPGTRLTVL.

This clone appeared a few times. This chain uses TRBV9 with TRBJ1-2; D perhaps matches TRBD1 (6 bases). Germline V gene data show CDR1 as SGDLS and CDR2 as YYNGEE. V lost 4 bases and J lost 6, with 10 bases in between. The CDR3 has 12 residues. The CDR3 here is CASSSQGNGYTF. In DNA form, the CDR3 reads TGTGCCAGCAGCTCACAGGGAAATGGCTACACCTTC. The full variable domain, with the rest looked up from reference TRBV9 and TRBJ1-2, is DSGVTQTPKHLITATGQRVTLRCSPRSGDLSVYWYQQSLDQGLQFLIQYYNGEERAKGNILERFSAQQFPDLHSELNLSSLELGDSALYFCASSSQGNGYTFGSGTRLTVV.

This chain connects TRBV11-3 to TRBJ2-3, with D perhaps matching TRBD2 (7 bases). This CDR3 is built from 15 residues. V was clipped by 7 bases and J by 3 bases, with 17 bases between them. CDR1 and CDR2 (germline): SGHNT, YENEEA. The CDR3 sequence is CASTRGGAGTDTQYF. As DNA, the CDR3 is TGTGCCAGCACCCGAGGGGGGGCGGGTACAGATACGCAGTATTTT.

The CDR3 nucleotides are TGCAGCGTAGATGAAGGGGGGCTTGAGCAGTACTTC. It translates to CSVDEGGLEQYF. This chain links TRBV29-1 with TRBJ2-5; D is possibly TRBD1 or TRBD2 (6 bases each). V lost 6 bases to trimming and J lost 11 bases, with 19 bases between them. The CDR3 is 12 residues long. The V gene's germline CDR1 is SQVTM and CDR2 ANQGSEA.

The CDR3, as DNA: TGTGCCAGCTCACTTTCCGGGGGGGCCGAGGAGACCCAGTACTTC. This translates into CASSLSGGAEETQYF. The genes are TRBV18 and TRBJ2-5, with 8 bases fitting TRBD2. The CDR3 sequence is 15 residues long. With V trimmed by 4 bases and J by 5 bases, 9 bases remained unmatched. Per the germline V gene, CDR1 is KGHSH and CDR2 is LQKENI.

This chain links TRBV27 with TRBJ1-5; D remains unclear. This CDR3 is built from 14 residues. V was clipped by 7 bases and J by 1 base, with 11 bases between them. Germline loops: CDR1 MNHEY, CDR2 SMNVEV (reference sequence). CDR3 loop: CASNRIGSNQPQHF. CDR3 sequence (DNA): TGTGCCAGCAATCGTATCGGGAGCAATCAGCCCCAGCATTTT.

The J gene is TRBJ2-2, the V gene TRBV5-4; D is uncertain. Germline V gene sequence: CDR1 SGHNT, CDR2 YYREEE (reference sequence). V was clipped by 7 bases and J by 6 bases, with 10 bases between them. This CDR3 is built from 12 residues. The CDR3: CASGVPAGELFF. The CDR3 DNA sequence: TGTGCCAGCGGCGTACCGGCCGGGGAGCTGTTTTTT.

The chain carries TRBV2 and TRBJ2-7, with TRBD1 matching 9 bases. CDR1 and CDR2 from the germline V gene are SNHLY and FYNNEI. There are 14 residues in the CDR3. Losses at the gene ends were 5 bases for V and 5 bases for J; bases not matched to a gene: 7. Here the CDR3 DNA reads TGTGCCAGCAGTTATACAGGGGGCTTAAACGAGCAGTACTTC. This encodes CASSYTGGLNEQYF. Filled out from reference TRBV2 and TRBJ2-7, the complete variable domain reads EPEVTQTPSHQVTQMGQEVILRCVPISNHLYFYWYRQILGQKVEFLVSFYNNEISEKSEIFDDQFSVERPDGSNFTLKIRSTKLEDSAMYFCASSYTGGLNEQYFGPGTRLTVT.

This clone came up once. V gene TRBV5-1 combines with J gene TRBJ1-3, with 8 bases identical to TRBD1. V shed 3 bases, J shed 6 bases, and the junction held 8 bases outside the gene matches. Germline assignment: CDR1 SGHRS and CDR2 YFSETQ. CDR3 length: 15 residues. For the CDR3, the DNA is TGCGCCAGCAGCTCCGGGAAACAGGGGGAAAACACCATATATTTT. Its protein product is CASSSGKQGENTIYF.

The CDR3: CASSQVGRPHTEAFF. CDR3 nucleotide sequence: TGTGCCAGCAGCCAAGTTGGCAGGCCTCACACTGAAGCTTTCTTT. The chain couples TRBV14 to TRBJ1-1; D gene uncertain. From germline, CDR1 is SGHDN and CDR2 FVKESK. The CDR3 extends over 15 amino acids. V was trimmed by 1 base and J by 3 bases, leaving 12 bases between them.

This CDR3 is CASSRDRGETQYF. The DNA for the CDR3 is TGTGCCAGCAGCAGGGACAGGGGTGAGACCCAGTACTTC. V is TRBV7-2 and J is TRBJ2-5; 10 bases match TRBD1. Trimming cost V 5 bases and J 5 bases; bases outside gene matches: 2. Germline-derived CDR1 and CDR2 are SGHTA and FQGNSA. The CDR3 loop spans 13 amino acids.

V usage is TRBV10-3 and J usage is TRBJ2-3; TRBD2 might be the D (7 bases). The germline V and J ends were trimmed by 0 bases and 6 bases, with 10 bases remaining between them. Germline values: CDR1 ENHRY, CDR2 SYGVKD. The CDR3 is 14 amino acids. The DNA for the CDR3 is TGTGCCATCAGTGAGTCGGGGGGGGCCGATACGCAGTATTTT. It is translated as CAISESGGADTQYF.

The chain joins TRBV28 to TRBJ1-2; 11 nucleotides line up with TRBD1. CDR1 MDHEN and CDR2 SYDVKM come from the germline V gene. This CDR3 has 13 amino acids. Germline trimming cut 5 bases from V and 6 bases from J; bases unmatched to any gene: 2. CDR3 residues: CASSLDRGHGYTF. DNA for the CDR3: TGTGCCAGCAGTCTGGACAGGGGGCATGGCTACACCTTC.

V and J are TRBV19 and TRBJ2-2, with no clear D. CDR1 LNHDA and CDR2 SQIVND come from the germline V gene (reference sequence). This CDR3 has 14 residues. V dropped 5 bases and J dropped 4 bases, with 11 bases sitting between them. The CDR3 nucleotides are TGTGCCAGTAGTCGAAACAGCCCCACCGGGGAGCTGTTTTTT. Protein sequence: CASSRNSPTGELFF.

CDR3 in DNA: TGTGCTAGTGGTTTGGCGCAAATCGTCCCAGCGGAGACCCAGTACTTC. Amino acids: CASGLAQIVPAETQYF. The rearrangement joins TRBV12-5 to TRBJ2-5; D unclear. The CDR3 contains 16 residues. Germline CDR1 and CDR2: LGHNT and FRNRAP. Trimming removed 1 base from V and 5 bases from J, with 17 bases in between.

This chain connects TRBV2 to TRBJ1-2; D remains ambiguous. The CDR3 has 14 residues. Germline CDR1 reads SNHLY; CDR2 reads FYNNEI. Trimming took 7 bases from V and 7 from J, leaving 19 bases between them. Here the CDR3 reads CASKMPEGSGGYTF. CDR3 coding DNA: TGTGCCAGCAAGATGCCCGAGGGCTCTGGTGGCTACACCTTC.

The CDR3 region has the DNA TGTGCCAGCAGTTCCCCCAATCGGGCTAACTATGGCTACACCTTC. It codes for CASSSPNRANYGYTF. The chain links TRBV6-1 to TRBJ1-2; D not resolved. The CDR3 runs to 15 residues. The germline V gene has CDR1 MNHNS and CDR2 SASEGT. Trimming removed 5 bases at V and 0 bases at J, with 13 bases between.

The rearrangement links TRBV6-5 to TRBJ1-5; D not certain. Trimming took off 6 bases at V and 3 bases at J, with 12 bases between the two ends. The CDR3 consists of 14 residues. The germline CDR1 and CDR2 sequences are MNHEY and SVGAGI. The chain's CDR3 is CASREAPSNQPQHF. In nucleotides, the CDR3 is TGTGCCAGCAGGGAAGCCCCCTCCAATCAGCCCCAGCATTTT.